This TCR beta chain was recovered during a study of blood T cell repertoires in COVID-19. Across the whole study: The origin of the acute and convalescent COVID-19 samples was the United States, Italy and Spain. From T cells, B-cell-depleted T cells, or PBMCs came the material, which was cDNA or gDNA.

This table comes from immunoSEQ multiplex PCR, and its TCRdb copy is limited to in-frame clones, with some not included. This table has more than 200,000 clones, about nine tenths appearing once. Recruits, aged about 18 to 95 years, lived in 24 US areas. In assigning cohorts, the study relied on participant-reported clinical history. Sequencing used PBMCs or T cells enriched from blood (not recorded which). This sequence was found in a young woman who had recovered from COVID-19.

The chain's CDR3 is CASSLYGRPYEQYF. The CDR3 DNA follows: TGTGCCAGCAGTTTATACGGGAGGCCCTACGAGCAGTACTTC. The genes are TRBV28 and TRBJ2-7, with 7 nucleotides matching TRBD2. Germline-derived CDR1 and CDR2 are MDHEN and SYDVKM. CDR3 length equals 14 residues. The trim removed 1 base at V and 2 bases at J, leaving 2 bases unmatched.